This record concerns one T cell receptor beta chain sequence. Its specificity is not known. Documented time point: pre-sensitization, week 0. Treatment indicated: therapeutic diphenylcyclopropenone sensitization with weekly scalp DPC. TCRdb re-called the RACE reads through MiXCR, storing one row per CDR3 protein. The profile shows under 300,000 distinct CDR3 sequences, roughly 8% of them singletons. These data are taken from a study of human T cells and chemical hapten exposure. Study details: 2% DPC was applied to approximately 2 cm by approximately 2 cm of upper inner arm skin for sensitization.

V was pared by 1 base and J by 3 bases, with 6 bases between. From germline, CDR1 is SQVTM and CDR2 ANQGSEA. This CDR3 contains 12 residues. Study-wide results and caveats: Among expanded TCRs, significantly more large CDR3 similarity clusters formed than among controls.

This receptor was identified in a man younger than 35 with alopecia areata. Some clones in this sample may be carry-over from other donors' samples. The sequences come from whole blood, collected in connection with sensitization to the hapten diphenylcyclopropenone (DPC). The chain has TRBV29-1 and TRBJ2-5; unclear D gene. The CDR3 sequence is CSVEGDEETQYF. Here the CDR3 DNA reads TGCAGCGTTGAAGGAGATGAAGAGACCCAGTACTTC.